This T cell receptor (beta chain) stems from a study of blood T cell repertoires in COVID-19. CDR1 and CDR2 (germline): SGHRS, YFSETQ. CDR3 length equals 15 residues. Trimming took off 0 bases at V and 0 bases at J, with 9 bases between the two ends. This table comes from immunoSEQ multiplex PCR, and its TCRdb copy is limited to in-frame clones, with some not included. The repertoire holds roughly 320,000 clones, with around 89% as singletons. Patients at the Seattle site were enrolled during active infection and followed longitudinally. The sample was peripheral blood. This chain links TRBV5-1 with TRBJ1-1; D not resolved. The receptor comes from a woman aged 45-59 years with COVID-19, enrolled during active disease. The CDR3 sequence is CASSLGGTMNTEAFF. The CDR3 nucleotides read TGCGCCAGCAGCTTGGGAGGAACTATGAACACTGAAGCTTTCTTT.